This TCR beta chain was captured by sequencing in a study of CD8+CD57+ T cells in acquired aplastic anemia. Patients who underwent sequencing had shown CD8+CD57+ cell expansion by flow cytometry. This clonotype came up many times. The CDR3 loop spans 17 amino acids. Germline CDR1 reads SNHLY; CDR2 reads FYNNEI. Unmatched junction bases numbered 10, after V lost 1 base and J lost 4 bases. Genomic DNA provided the template from which TCR beta VDJ and CDR3 profiles were obtained. TCRdb itself ran the reads through MiXCR, one entry per CDR3 protein. Found here are about 180,000 distinct CDR3 sequences, around 48% of them singletons; the top ten hold around 1%.

The V and J genes are TRBV2 and TRBJ2-3, with 8 bases lining up with TRBD2. Material: sorted CD4+, CD8+, or CD8+CD57+ T cells (not recorded which) from PBMCs. The receptor's source is a human donor with aplastic anemia. CDR3 sequence (DNA): TGTGCCAGCAGTGAAGGGGCGCGGGGGGCCGGGGCAGATACGCAGTATTTT. This sequence encodes CASSEGARGAGADTQYF. The whole variable domain, remainder taken from reference TRBV2 and TRBJ2-3, is EPEVTQTPSHQVTQMGQEVILRCVPISNHLYFYWYRQILGQKVEFLVSFYNNEISEKSEIFDDQFSVERPDGSNFTLKIRSTKLEDSAMYFCASSEGARGAGADTQYFGPGTRLTVL.